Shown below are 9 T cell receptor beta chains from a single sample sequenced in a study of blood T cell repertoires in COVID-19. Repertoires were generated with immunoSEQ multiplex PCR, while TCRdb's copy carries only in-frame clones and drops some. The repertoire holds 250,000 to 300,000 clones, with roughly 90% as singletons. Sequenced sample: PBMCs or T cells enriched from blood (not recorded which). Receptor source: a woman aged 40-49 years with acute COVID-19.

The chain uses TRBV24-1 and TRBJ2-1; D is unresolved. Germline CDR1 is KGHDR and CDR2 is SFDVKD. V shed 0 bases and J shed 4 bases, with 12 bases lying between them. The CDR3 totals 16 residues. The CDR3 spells CATSDLGSAEYNEQFF. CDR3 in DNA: TGTGCCACCAGTGATTTGGGCAGCGCGGAATACAATGAGCAGTTCTTC.

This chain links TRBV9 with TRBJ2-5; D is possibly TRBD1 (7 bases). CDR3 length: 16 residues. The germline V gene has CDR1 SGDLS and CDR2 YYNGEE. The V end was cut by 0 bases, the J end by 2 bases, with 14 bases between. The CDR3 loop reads CASSVDAGGKQETQYF. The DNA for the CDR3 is TGTGCCAGCAGCGTAGATGCAGGGGGGAAACAAGAGACCCAGTACTTC.

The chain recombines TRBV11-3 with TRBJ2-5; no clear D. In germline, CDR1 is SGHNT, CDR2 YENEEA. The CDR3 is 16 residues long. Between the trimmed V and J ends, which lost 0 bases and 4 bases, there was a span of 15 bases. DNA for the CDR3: TGTGCCAGCAGCTTAGATCTGATAGCCCTAGGAGAGACCCAGTACTTC. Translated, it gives CASSLDLIALGETQYF.

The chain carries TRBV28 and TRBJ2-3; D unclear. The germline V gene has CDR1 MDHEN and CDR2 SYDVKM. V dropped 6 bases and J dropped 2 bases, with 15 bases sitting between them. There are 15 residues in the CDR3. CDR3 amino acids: CASSTRRSTTDTQYF. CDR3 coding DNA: TGTGCCAGCAGCACCCGACGGAGCACCACAGATACGCAGTATTTT.

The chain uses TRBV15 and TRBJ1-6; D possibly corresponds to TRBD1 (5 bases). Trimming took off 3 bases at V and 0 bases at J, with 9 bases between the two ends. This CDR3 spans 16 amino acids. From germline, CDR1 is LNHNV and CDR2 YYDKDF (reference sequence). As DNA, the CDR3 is TGTGCCACCAGCAGGGGGGGAGGCTCCTATAATTCACCCCTCCACTTT. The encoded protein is CATSRGGGSYNSPLHF.

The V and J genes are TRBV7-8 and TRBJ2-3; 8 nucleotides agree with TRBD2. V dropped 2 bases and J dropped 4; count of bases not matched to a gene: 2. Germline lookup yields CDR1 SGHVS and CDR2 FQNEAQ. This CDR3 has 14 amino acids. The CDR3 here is CASSLFGRADTQYF. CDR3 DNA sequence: TGTGCCAGCAGCTTATTCGGGAGGGCAGATACGCAGTATTTT.

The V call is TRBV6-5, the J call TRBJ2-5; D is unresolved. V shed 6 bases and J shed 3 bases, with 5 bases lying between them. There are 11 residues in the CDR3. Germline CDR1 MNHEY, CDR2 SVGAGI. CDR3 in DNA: TGTGCCAGCAGACAAGAAGAGACCCAGTACTTC. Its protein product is CASRQEETQYF.

DNA for the CDR3: TGTGCCAGCATCAACAGGGGGCCCTATGGCTACACCTTC. This encodes CASINRGPYGYTF. This chain uses TRBV28 with TRBJ1-2; 9 bases are a match to TRBD1. Per the germline V gene, CDR1 is MDHEN and CDR2 is SYDVKM. The CDR3 loop spans 13 amino acids. V lost 7 bases and J lost 4; bases outside the gene matches: 4.

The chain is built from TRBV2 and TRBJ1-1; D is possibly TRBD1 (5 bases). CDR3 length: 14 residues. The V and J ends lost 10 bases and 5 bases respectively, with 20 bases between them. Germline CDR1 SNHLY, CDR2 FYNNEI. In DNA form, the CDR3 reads TGTGCCACCCACCGGCGGGGGGTTAATACTGAAGCTTTCTTT. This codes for CATHRRGVNTEAFF.